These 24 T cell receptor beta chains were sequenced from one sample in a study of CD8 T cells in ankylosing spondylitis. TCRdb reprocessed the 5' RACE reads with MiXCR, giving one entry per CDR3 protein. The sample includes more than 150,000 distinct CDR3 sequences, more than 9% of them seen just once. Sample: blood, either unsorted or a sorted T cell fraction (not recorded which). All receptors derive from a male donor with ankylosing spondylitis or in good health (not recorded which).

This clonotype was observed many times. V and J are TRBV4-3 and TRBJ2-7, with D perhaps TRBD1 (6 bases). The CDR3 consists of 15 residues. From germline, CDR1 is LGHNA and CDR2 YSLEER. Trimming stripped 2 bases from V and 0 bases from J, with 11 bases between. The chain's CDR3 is CASSQNLGHSYEQYF. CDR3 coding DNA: TGCGCCAGCAGCCAAAATCTGGGACACTCCTACGAGCAGTACTTC.

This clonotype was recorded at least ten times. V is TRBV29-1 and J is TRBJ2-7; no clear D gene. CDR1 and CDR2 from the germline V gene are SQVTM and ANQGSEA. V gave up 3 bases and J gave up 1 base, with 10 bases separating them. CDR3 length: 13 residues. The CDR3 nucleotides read TGCAGCGTTGAGGTAGTTTCATCCTACGAGCAGTACTTC. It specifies CSVEVVSSYEQYF.

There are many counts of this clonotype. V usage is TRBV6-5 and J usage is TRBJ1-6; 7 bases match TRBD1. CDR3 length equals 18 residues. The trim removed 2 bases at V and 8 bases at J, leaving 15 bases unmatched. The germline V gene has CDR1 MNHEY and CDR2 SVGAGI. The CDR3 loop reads CASSYAPTEGAFDSPLHF. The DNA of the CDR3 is TGTGCCAGCAGTTACGCCCCAACAGAGGGGGCGTTTGATTCACCCCTCCACTTT.

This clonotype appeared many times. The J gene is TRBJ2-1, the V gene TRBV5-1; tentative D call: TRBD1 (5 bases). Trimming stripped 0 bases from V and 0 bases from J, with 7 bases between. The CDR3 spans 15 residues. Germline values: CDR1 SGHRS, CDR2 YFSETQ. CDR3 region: CASSLEGISYNEQFF. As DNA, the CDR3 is TGCGCCAGCAGCTTGGAGGGGATCTCCTACAATGAGCAGTTCTTC.

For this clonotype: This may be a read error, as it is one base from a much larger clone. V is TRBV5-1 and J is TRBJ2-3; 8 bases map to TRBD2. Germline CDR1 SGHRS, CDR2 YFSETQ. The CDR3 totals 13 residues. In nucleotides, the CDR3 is TGCGCCAGCAGACTAGCGGTTGCAGATATGCAGTATTTT. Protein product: CASRLAVADMQYF.

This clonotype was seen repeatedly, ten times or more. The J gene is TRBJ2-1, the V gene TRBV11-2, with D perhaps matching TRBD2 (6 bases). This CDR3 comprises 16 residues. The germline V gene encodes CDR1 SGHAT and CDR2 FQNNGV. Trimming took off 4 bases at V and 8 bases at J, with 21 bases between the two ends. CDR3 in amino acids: CASSSPGQGGVHEQFF. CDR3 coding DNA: TGTGCCAGCAGCTCCCCCGGGCAGGGCGGGGTCCATGAGCAGTTCTTC. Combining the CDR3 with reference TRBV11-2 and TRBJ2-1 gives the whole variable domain EAGVAQSPRYKIIEKRQSVAFWCNPISGHATLYWYQQILGQGPKLLIQFQNNGVVDDSQLPKDRFSAERLKGVDSTLKIQPAKLEDSAVYLCASSSPGQGGVHEQFFGPGTRLTVL.

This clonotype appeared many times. The CDR3 region is CATRLGLNTEAFF. CDR3 DNA sequence: TGTGCCACCAGACTAGGGTTGAACACTGAAGCTTTCTTT. The chain recombines TRBV15 with TRBJ1-1; D is unresolved. CDR3 length equals 13 residues. Trimming removed 6 bases from V and 0 bases from J, with 8 bases in between. From germline, CDR1 is LNHNV and CDR2 YYDKDF (reference sequence).

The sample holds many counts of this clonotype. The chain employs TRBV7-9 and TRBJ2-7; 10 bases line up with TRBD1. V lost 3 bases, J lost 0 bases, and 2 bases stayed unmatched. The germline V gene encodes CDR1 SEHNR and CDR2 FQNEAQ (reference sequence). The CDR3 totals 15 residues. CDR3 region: CASSLDRGNSYEQYF. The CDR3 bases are TGTGCCAGCAGCTTGGACAGGGGGAACTCCTACGAGCAGTACTTC.

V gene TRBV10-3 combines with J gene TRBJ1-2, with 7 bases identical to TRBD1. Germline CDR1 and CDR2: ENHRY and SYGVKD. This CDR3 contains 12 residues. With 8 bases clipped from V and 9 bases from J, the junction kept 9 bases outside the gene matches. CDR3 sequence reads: CAIGGDSLRYTF. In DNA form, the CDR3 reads TGTGCCATCGGGGGGGACAGTCTGCGCTACACCTTC.

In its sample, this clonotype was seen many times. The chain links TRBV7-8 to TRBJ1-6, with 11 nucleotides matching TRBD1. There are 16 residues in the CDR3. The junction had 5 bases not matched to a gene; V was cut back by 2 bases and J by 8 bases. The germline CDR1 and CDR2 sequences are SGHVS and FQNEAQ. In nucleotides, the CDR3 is TGTGCCAGCAGCTTACTGGACAGGGGGCAGGATTCACCCCTCCACTTT. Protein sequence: CASSLLDRGQDSPLHF.

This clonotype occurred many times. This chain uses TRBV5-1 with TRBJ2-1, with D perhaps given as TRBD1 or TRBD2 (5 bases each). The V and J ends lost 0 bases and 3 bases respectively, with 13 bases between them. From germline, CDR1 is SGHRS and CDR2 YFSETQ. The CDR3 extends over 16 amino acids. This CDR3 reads CASSLGTGLRYNEQFF. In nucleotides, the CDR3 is TGCGCCAGCAGCTTGGGAACAGGACTCCGCTACAATGAGCAGTTCTTC.

The CDR3 is CASSIGEGNQPQHF. The DNA of the CDR3 is TGTGCCAGCAGTATAGGGGAGGGCAATCAGCCCCAGCATTTT. The chain links TRBV6-1 to TRBJ1-5, with D perhaps matching TRBD1 (5 bases). CDR1 and CDR2 from the germline V gene are MNHNS and SASEGT. The CDR3 covers 14 residues. V was clipped by 5 bases and J by 2 bases, with 10 bases between them.

The CDR3 loop reads CASSLIASSGQGYEQYF. The CDR3 bases are TGTGCCAGCAGCCTAATCGCGAGTTCGGGACAGGGTTACGAGCAGTACTTC. V and J are TRBV11-2 and TRBJ2-7, with 9 bases fitting TRBD1. CDR3 length equals 17 residues. Trimming at V came to 5 bases and at J to 4 bases, leaving 15 bases not matched to a gene. Germline CDR1 SGHAT, CDR2 FQNNGV.

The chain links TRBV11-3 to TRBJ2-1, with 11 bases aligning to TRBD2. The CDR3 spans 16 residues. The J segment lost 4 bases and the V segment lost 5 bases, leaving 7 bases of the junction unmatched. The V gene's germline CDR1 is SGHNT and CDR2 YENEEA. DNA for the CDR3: TGTGCCAGCAGCGACCCTAGCGGGGGGACTTACAATGAGCAGTTCTTC. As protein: CASSDPSGGTYNEQFF.

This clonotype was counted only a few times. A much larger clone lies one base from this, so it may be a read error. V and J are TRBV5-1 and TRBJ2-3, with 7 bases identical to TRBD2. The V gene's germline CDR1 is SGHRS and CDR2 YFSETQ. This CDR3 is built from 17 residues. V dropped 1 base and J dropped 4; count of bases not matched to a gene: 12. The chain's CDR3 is CASSLYLRTRGADTQYF. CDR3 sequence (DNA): TGCGCCAGCAGCTTGTACCTCAGGACTAGAGGCGCAGATACGCAGTATTTT. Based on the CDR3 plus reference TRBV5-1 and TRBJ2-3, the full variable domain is KAGVTQTPRYLIKTRGQQVTLSCSPISGHRSVSWYQQTPGQGLQFLFEYFSETQRNKGNFPGRFSGRQFSNSRSEMNVSTLELGDSALYLCASSLYLRTRGADTQYFGPGTRLTVL.

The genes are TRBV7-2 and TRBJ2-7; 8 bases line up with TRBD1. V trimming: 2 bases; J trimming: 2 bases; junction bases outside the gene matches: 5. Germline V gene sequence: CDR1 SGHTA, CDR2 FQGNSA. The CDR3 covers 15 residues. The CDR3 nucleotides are TGTGCCAGCAGCTTAAGACAGGGGACCACCTACGAGCAGTACTTC. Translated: CASSLRQGTTYEQYF.

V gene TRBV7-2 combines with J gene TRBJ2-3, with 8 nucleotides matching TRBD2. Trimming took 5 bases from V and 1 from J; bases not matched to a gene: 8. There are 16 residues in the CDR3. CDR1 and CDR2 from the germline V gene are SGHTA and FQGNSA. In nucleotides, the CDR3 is TGTGCCAGCAGCGCCGGACTAGCTTGGGGCACAGATACGCAGTATTTT. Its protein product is CASSAGLAWGTDTQYF.

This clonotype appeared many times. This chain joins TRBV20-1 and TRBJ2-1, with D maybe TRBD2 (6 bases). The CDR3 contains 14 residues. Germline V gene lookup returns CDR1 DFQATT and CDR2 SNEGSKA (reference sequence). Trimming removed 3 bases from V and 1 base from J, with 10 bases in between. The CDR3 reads CSARGTQSYNEQFF. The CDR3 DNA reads TGCAGTGCTAGGGGGACTCAATCCTACAATGAGCAGTTCTTC.

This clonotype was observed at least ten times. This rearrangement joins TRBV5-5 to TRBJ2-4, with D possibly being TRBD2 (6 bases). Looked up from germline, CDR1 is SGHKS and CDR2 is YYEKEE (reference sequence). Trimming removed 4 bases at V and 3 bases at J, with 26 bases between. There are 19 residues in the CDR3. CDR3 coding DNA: TGTGCCAGCAGCATACCAGGGATTCGGGAGACTTCAGGCAAAAACATTCAGTACTTC. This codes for CASSIPGIRETSGKNIQYF.

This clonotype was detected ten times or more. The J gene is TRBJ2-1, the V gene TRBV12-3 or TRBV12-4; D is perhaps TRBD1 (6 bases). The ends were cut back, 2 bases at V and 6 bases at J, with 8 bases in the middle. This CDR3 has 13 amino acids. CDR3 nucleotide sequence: TGTGCCAGCAGTTTACCCAGGGGCAATGAGCAGTTCTTC. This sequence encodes CASSLPRGNEQFF.

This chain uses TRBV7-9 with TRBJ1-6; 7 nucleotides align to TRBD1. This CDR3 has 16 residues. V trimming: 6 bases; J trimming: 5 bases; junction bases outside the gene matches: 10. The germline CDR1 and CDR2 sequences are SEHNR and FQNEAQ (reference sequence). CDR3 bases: TGTGCCAGCAGTATGGCAGGGGGGGGTAATAATTCACCCCTCCACTTT. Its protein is CASSMAGGGNNSPLHF.

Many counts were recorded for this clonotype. The CDR3 nucleotides are TGCGCCAGCAGCTTTTGGGCCCGTAACAGGGGACCCAACGTCCTGACTTTC. It specifies CASSFWARNRGPNVLTF. V and J are TRBV5-1 and TRBJ2-6; 7 bases are a match to TRBD1. From germline, CDR1 is SGHRS and CDR2 YFSETQ. The V gene end was trimmed by 2 bases and the J gene end by 8 bases; junction bases not matched to a gene: 13. The CDR3 totals 17 residues.

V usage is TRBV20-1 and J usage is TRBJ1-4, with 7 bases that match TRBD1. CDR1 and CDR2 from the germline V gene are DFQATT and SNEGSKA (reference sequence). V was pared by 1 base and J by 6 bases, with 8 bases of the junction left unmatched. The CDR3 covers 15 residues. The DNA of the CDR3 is TGCAGTGCTAGAGCCCCCGGGCAGGGGGATGAAAAACTGTTTTTT. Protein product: CSARAPGQGDEKLFF.

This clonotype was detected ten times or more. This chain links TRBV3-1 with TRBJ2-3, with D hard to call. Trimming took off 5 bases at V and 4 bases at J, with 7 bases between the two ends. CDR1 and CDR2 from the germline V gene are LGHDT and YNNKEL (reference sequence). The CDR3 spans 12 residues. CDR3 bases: TGTGCCAGCAGCGGGATTGCAGATACGCAGTATTTT. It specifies CASSGIADTQYF.